Listed here are 19 T cell receptor beta chains from one sample, sequenced in a study of T cells in Graves' hyperthyroidism and ophthalmopathy. Amplification yielded TCR beta CDR3 regions, with RNA transcripts as the source. HTBI primers were used for first-round RT-PCR of the TCR CDR3. MiXCR, applied by TCRdb to the multiplex PCR reads, yields one record per CDR3 protein. The sample has under 450,000 distinct CDR3 sequences, 15% to 17% seen once; the top ten hold roughly 7.7%. Sample: blood. These receptors were obtained from a woman aged 18-29 years with Graves' hyperthyroidism.

In this sample, this clonotype turned up many times. The V call is TRBV29-1, the J call TRBJ2-1; 7 nucleotides match TRBD1. V was pared by 0 bases and J by 8 bases, with 13 bases of the junction left unmatched. Per germline, CDR1 SQVTM and CDR2 ANQGSEA. The CDR3 is 16 amino acids. CDR3 coding DNA: TGCAGCGTTGAAGATCGGGCGGCAGGGGGTCTCCATGAGCAGTTCTTC. Translation: CSVEDRAAGGLHEQFF.

The J gene is TRBJ2-3, the V gene TRBV19; 10 nucleotides match TRBD1. The germline V gene has CDR1 LNHDA and CDR2 SQIVND (reference sequence). This CDR3 contains 17 residues. Unmatched junction bases numbered 9, after V lost 4 bases and J lost 2 bases. The CDR3 bases are TGTGCCAGTAGTACCACCCGGACAGGGGGAGTCACAGATACGCAGTATTTT. Amino acids: CASSTTRTGGVTDTQYF.

This clonotype has at least ten counts. The genes are TRBV7-2 and TRBJ1-5; maybe TRBD1 (6 bases). The V gene lost 3 bases and the J gene lost 6 bases, with 6 bases spanning the gap. The CDR3 length is 12 residues. CDR1 SGHTA and CDR2 FQGNSA come from the germline V gene. The CDR3 DNA reads as TGTGCCAGCAGCTTGGACAGTCAGCCCCAGCATTTT. The encoded protein is CASSLDSQPQHF.

This clonotype was recorded at least ten times. V is TRBV27 and J is TRBJ1-1; possibly TRBD1 for D (6 bases). Germline values: CDR1 MNHEY, CDR2 SMNVEV (reference sequence). The V gene lost 4 bases and the J gene lost 4 bases, with 16 bases spanning the gap. The CDR3 totals 15 residues. The CDR3 spells CASSSPGVWGTEAFF. As DNA, the CDR3 is TGTGCCAGCAGTTCCCCAGGGGTTTGGGGCACTGAAGCTTTCTTT.

The J gene is TRBJ1-6, the V gene TRBV18; D is undetermined. The CDR3 loop spans 16 amino acids. In germline, CDR1 is KGHSH, CDR2 LQKENI. Trimming shortened V by 2 bases and J by 5 bases, and 13 bases separated the two germline ends. In DNA form, the CDR3 reads TGTGCCAGCTCACCAATAAAGAGGGCTGATAATTCACCCCTCCACTTT. Protein sequence: CASSPIKRADNSPLHF.

This clonotype was observed many times. The rearrangement uses TRBV5-1 and TRBJ2-7; D is unresolved. CDR3 length: 14 amino acids. Germline assignment: CDR1 SGHRS and CDR2 YFSETQ. V lost 0 bases to trimming and J lost 4 bases, with 11 bases between them. CDR3 in DNA: TGCGCCAGCAGCTTGGGGATATTCGATTACGAGCAGTACTTC. Translated: CASSLGIFDYEQYF.

As concerns this clonotype: A much larger clonotype is one base distant, so this may be a read error. The chain uses TRBV2 and TRBJ1-6; D is undetermined. Germline CDR1 reads SNHLY; CDR2 reads FYNNEI. The CDR3 consists of 12 residues. V was shortened by 6 bases and J by 9 bases, with 9 bases between the two germline ends. CDR3 residues: CASRYGSSPLHF. The CDR3 DNA reads as TGTGCCAGCAGATACGGGAGTTCACCCCTCCACTTT.

The table lists this clonotype with a few counts. The J gene is TRBJ1-1, the V gene TRBV7-9, with 7 bases lining up with TRBD1. The V gene end was trimmed by 2 bases and the J gene end by 0 bases; junction bases not matched to a gene: 15. The CDR3 has 19 residues. CDR1 and CDR2 from the germline V gene are SEHNR and FQNEAQ (reference sequence). The CDR3 spells CASSLPATRTGGMNTEAFF. The CDR3 DNA sequence: TGTGCCAGCAGCTTACCTGCCACCCGGACAGGAGGTATGAACACTGAAGCTTTCTTT.

This clonotype was detected ten times or more. This chain uses TRBV5-5 with TRBJ2-6; D perhaps matches TRBD1 (6 bases). Per the germline V gene, CDR1 is SGHKS and CDR2 is YYEKEE (reference sequence). This CDR3 is 17 amino acids long. Trimming left V 3 bases short and J 0 bases short, with 13 bases between. The CDR3 here is CASSSGTPGSGANVLTF. The CDR3 DNA sequence: TGTGCCAGCAGCTCCGGGACACCCGGCTCTGGGGCCAACGTCCTGACTTTC.

This clonotype was detected ten times or more. The V call is TRBV12-3 or TRBV12-4, the J call TRBJ1-4; TRBD1 agrees at 9 bases. This CDR3 is 16 amino acids long. After removal of 8 bases from V and 0 bases from J, the junction contained 7 bases not matched to a gene. The DNA of the CDR3 is TGTGCCAGCGGAAGACAGGGGGTAGCAACTAATGAAAAACTGTTTTTT. Its protein product is CASGRQGVATNEKLFF.

Comments on this clonotype: Given a much more abundant clone one base away, this may be a read error. The V gene is TRBV7-8, the J gene TRBJ2-3; 7 bases agree with TRBD2. CDR1 is SGHVS and CDR2 is FQNEAQ in the germline V gene. This CDR3 is built from 15 residues. The CDR3 is CANSFGGGGTDTQYF. The CDR3 DNA is TGTGCCAACAGCTTTGGGGGAGGGGGCACAGATACGCAGTATTTT.

At least ten counts were recorded for this clonotype. The chain links TRBV5-1 to TRBJ1-4, with D possibly TRBD1 on 6 matching bases. Germline loops: CDR1 SGHRS, CDR2 YFSETQ. CDR3 length equals 14 residues. The V end lost 2 bases, the J end lost 5 bases, and 10 bases lay between the germline ends. This CDR3 is CASSLRQDNEKLFF. The CDR3 DNA reads TGCGCCAGCAGCTTAAGACAGGACAATGAAAAACTGTTTTTT. The whole variable domain, remainder taken from reference TRBV5-1 and TRBJ1-4, is KAGVTQTPRYLIKTRGQQVTLSCSPISGHRSVSWYQQTPGQGLQFLFEYFSETQRNKGNFPGRFSGRQFSNSRSEMNVSTLELGDSALYLCASSLRQDNEKLFFGSGTQLSVL.

This chain connects TRBV29-1 to TRBJ1-6; tentative D call: TRBD1 (5 bases). Germline lookup yields CDR1 SQVTM and CDR2 ANQGSEA. The CDR3 runs to 16 residues. The V end lost 7 bases, the J end lost 3 bases, and 19 bases lay between the germline ends. CDR3 amino acids: CSAAGGVWFYNSPLHF. The CDR3 DNA reads TGCAGCGCTGCCGGGGGGGTATGGTTCTATAATTCACCCCTCCACTTT.

Many counts were recorded for this clonotype. This may be a read error, as it is one base from a much larger clone. The chain employs TRBV12-3 or TRBV12-4 and TRBJ1-5, with D possibly being TRBD1 (5 bases). This CDR3 spans 16 amino acids. Trimming left V 3 bases short and J 0 bases short, with 12 bases between. The CDR3 DNA sequence: TGTGCCAGCAGTTTGCAGACAGTGAATAGCAATCAGCCCCAGCATTTT. It codes for CASSLQTVNSNQPQHF.

The rearrangement joins TRBV9 to TRBJ1-3; D unclear. Germline V gives CDR1 SGDLS, CDR2 YYNGEE. Trimming cost V 0 bases and J 3 bases, with 7 bases left between them. The CDR3 runs 14 residues. CDR3 sequence: CASSVGVSGNTIYF. For the CDR3, the DNA is TGTGCCAGCAGCGTAGGGGTTAGTGGAAACACCATATATTTT. The full variable domain, with the rest looked up from reference TRBV9 and TRBJ1-3, is DSGVTQTPKHLITATGQRVTLRCSPRSGDLSVYWYQQSLDQGLQFLIQYYNGEERAKGNILERFSAQQFPDLHSELNLSSLELGDSALYFCASSVGVSGNTIYFGEGSWLTVV.

This clonotype came up a few times. This sequence joins TRBV7-3 and TRBJ2-1; a weak D match, TRBD2 (5 bases). Between the trimmed V and J ends, which lost 4 bases and 10 bases, there was a span of 17 bases. The germline V gene has CDR1 SGHTA and CDR2 FQGTGA. The CDR3 totals 14 residues. The CDR3: CASSSSQASGEQFF. The CDR3 nucleotides read TGTGCCAGCAGCTCCTCGCAAGCCTCGGGGGAGCAGTTCTTC.

The V gene is TRBV7-2, the J gene TRBJ1-1; D call uncertain. This CDR3 comprises 15 residues. Between the trimmed V and J ends, which lost 5 bases and 1 base, there was a span of 14 bases. Germline assignment: CDR1 SGHTA and CDR2 FQGNSA. The CDR3 here is CASSLFRVGNTEAFF. DNA for the CDR3: TGTGCCAGCAGCCTATTTAGAGTGGGGAACACTGAAGCTTTCTTT.

This clonotype occurred many times. The CDR3 spells CASRRQAGYEQYF. CDR3 coding DNA: TGTGCCAGCAGACGACAGGCTGGCTACGAGCAGTACTTC. The rearrangement uses TRBV6-1 and TRBJ2-7; the D gene is possibly TRBD1 (6 bases). The CDR3 extends over 13 amino acids. V was cut by 6 bases and J by 3 bases, with 12 bases left in between. CDR1 MNHNS and CDR2 SASEGT come from the germline V gene.

This clonotype was counted only a few times. This rearrangement joins TRBV29-1 to TRBJ2-1, with D tentatively TRBD1 or TRBD2 (6 bases each). The V gene lost 3 bases and the J gene lost 12 bases, with 18 bases spanning the gap. Germline CDR1 SQVTM, CDR2 ANQGSEA. CDR3 length: 13 residues. As DNA, the CDR3 is TGCAGCGTTGACGAGGGGGGCCGAGGCGGGCAGTTCTTC. Residues: CSVDEGGRGGQFF.